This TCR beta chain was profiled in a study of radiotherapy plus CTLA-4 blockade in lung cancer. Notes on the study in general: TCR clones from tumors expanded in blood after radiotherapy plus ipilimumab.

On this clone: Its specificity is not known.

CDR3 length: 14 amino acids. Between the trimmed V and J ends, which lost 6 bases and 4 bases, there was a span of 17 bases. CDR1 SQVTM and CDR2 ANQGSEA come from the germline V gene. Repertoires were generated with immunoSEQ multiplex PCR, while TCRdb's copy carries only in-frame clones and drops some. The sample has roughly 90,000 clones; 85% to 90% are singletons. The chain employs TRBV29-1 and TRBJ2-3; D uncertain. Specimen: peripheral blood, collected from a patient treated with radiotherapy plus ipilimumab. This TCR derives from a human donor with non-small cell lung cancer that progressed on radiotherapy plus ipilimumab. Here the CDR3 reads CSVVPKPTADTQYF. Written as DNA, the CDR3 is TGCAGCGTGGTCCCCAAACCAACAGCAGATACGCAGTATTTT.